The 27 T cell receptor beta chains below all came from one sample that was sequenced in a study of regulatory T cells in long-lasting Graves disease. Construction of the TCR beta libraries employed iRepertoire HTBI primers in conjunction with Arm-PCR of CDR3 regions. TCRdb independently ran MiXCR on the multiplex PCR reads; one entry per CDR3 protein. The profile shows 500,000 or so distinct CDR3 sequences, around 15% of them singletons. The time point here: newly diagnosed GD, antithyroid drugs for less than 3 months. Extracted PBMC RNA gave rise to the TCR library. These data are also associated with another study on T cells in Graves' hyperthyroidism and ophthalmopathy.

This specimen was peripheral blood mononuclear cells (PBMCs), taken at new diagnosis, from a patient treated with antithyroid drugs. All receptors come from a woman aged 35-65 years with Graves disease.

As for this clonotype: Just one base apart from a much larger clone, this may be a read error. This sequence joins TRBV12-3 or TRBV12-4 and TRBJ1-5; D unresolved. With 3 bases removed from V and 2 bases from J, the gap between germline ends came to 11 bases. This CDR3 contains 15 residues. CDR3 residues: CASSFRRGGNQPQHF. The CDR3 DNA reads TGTGCCAGCAGTTTTCGACGGGGTGGCAATCAGCCCCAGCATTTT.

The chain joins TRBV12-5 to TRBJ2-6; unclear D gene. V lost 0 bases and J 0 bases, leaving 6 bases between the germline ends. Germline V lookup: CDR1 LGHNT, CDR2 FRNRAP. The CDR3 is 16 residues long. The DNA of the CDR3 is TGTGCTAGTGGTTTGGTACATGGCTCTGGGGCCAACGTCCTGACTTTC. Translation gives CASGLVHGSGANVLTF.

V usage is TRBV7-9 and J usage is TRBJ1-1; perhaps TRBD1 as D (6 bases). The CDR3 has 13 residues. CDR1 and CDR2 from the germline V gene are SEHNR and FQNEAQ (reference sequence). V dropped 6 bases and J dropped 2 bases, with 10 bases sitting between them. Here the CDR3 DNA reads TGTGCCAGCAGACAACAGGGTAACACTGAAGCTTTCTTT. Translated, it gives CASRQQGNTEAFF.

CDR3 sequence reads: CASELQGNYGYTF. The CDR3 DNA reads TGTGCCTCGGAACTACAGGGAAACTATGGCTACACCTTC. The genes are TRBV30 and TRBJ1-2, with TRBD1 as a possible D gene (6 bases). CDR3 length: 13 amino acids. V dropped 7 bases and J dropped 2 bases, with 14 bases sitting between them. Germline V gene data show CDR1 as GTSNPN and CDR2 as SVGIG (reference sequence).

The table lists this clonotype with many counts. This chain joins TRBV27 and TRBJ2-3; no clear D. This CDR3 spans 14 amino acids. The germline V gene has CDR1 MNHEY and CDR2 SMNVEV (reference sequence). The V gene lost 7 bases and the J gene lost 2 bases, with 13 bases spanning the gap. The CDR3: CASTPLSNTDTQYF. CDR3 DNA sequence: TGTGCCAGCACCCCCTTGAGTAACACAGATACGCAGTATTTT.

The DNA of the CDR3 is TGTGCCACCAGCAGAGTAGCGGGGGCCCCGTTCTTC. This gives the protein CATSRVAGAPFF. This rearrangement joins TRBV15 to TRBJ2-1; TRBD2 matches at 9 bases. With V trimmed by 1 base and J by 15 bases, 4 bases remained unmatched. This CDR3 is built from 12 residues. The germline V gene has CDR1 LNHNV and CDR2 YYDKDF (reference sequence).

A few counts support this clonotype. J is TRBJ2-1 and V is TRBV6-1; TRBD2 is a possible D gene (7 bases). V was cut by 8 bases and J by 7 bases, with 12 bases left in between. Germline values: CDR1 MNHNS, CDR2 SASEGT. The CDR3 totals 12 residues. CDR3 in DNA: TGTGCCAGCGGGGGGGCCCAAAATGAGCAGTTCTTC. As protein: CASGGAQNEQFF.

A few counts support this clonotype. The chain links TRBV20-1 to TRBJ2-2; tentatively, D is TRBD2 (7 bases). There are 13 residues in the CDR3. The germline V and J ends were trimmed by 5 bases and 7 bases, with 14 bases remaining between them. CDR1 is DFQATT and CDR2 is SNEGSKA in the germline V gene (reference sequence). CDR3 nucleotide sequence: TGCAGTGCTCCGCAAAGGGGGGGCGGGGAGCTGTTTTTT. It codes for CSAPQRGGGELFF.

In its sample, this clonotype was seen many times. V gene TRBV9 combines with J gene TRBJ1-1; D not resolved. CDR1 SGDLS and CDR2 YYNGEE come from the germline V gene. There are 14 residues in the CDR3. V was shortened by 0 bases and J by 0 bases, with 6 bases between the two germline ends. The DNA of the CDR3 is TGTGCCAGCAGCGTAGAGCCCCTGAACACTGAAGCTTTCTTT. Its translation is CASSVEPLNTEAFF.

In its sample, this clonotype was seen many times. V is TRBV30 and J is TRBJ1-5; D not resolved. Germline V lookup: CDR1 GTSNPN, CDR2 SVGIG (reference sequence). Trimming stripped 7 bases from V and 4 bases from J, with 11 bases between. This CDR3 has 12 residues. In DNA, the CDR3 is TGTGCCTTCTCGGACCCTAATCAGCCCCAGCATTTT. It is translated as CAFSDPNQPQHF.

This clonotype was detected many times. Here the CDR3 reads CAWKIRDRAYNEQFF. The CDR3 nucleotides read TGTGCCTGGAAGATCCGGGACAGGGCCTACAATGAGCAGTTCTTC. The V call is TRBV30, the J call TRBJ2-1; 9 bases are shared with TRBD1. Germline V gene data show CDR1 as GTSNPN and CDR2 as SVGIG (reference sequence). V gave up 4 bases and J gave up 2 bases; unmatched junction bases: 6. The CDR3 extends over 15 amino acids.

In this sample, this clonotype turned up a few times. This sequence joins TRBV7-3 and TRBJ2-1, with D perhaps TRBD2 (6 bases). The V end was cut by 1 base, the J end by 7 bases, with 8 bases between. The CDR3 length is 13 residues. Germline lookup yields CDR1 SGHTA and CDR2 FQGTGA. In DNA form, the CDR3 reads TGTGCCAGCAGCTTAAACGCGGGGAATGAGCAGTTCTTC. Amino acid sequence: CASSLNAGNEQFF.

This clonotype was seen many times. This sequence joins TRBV20-1 and TRBJ2-1; 16 nucleotides match TRBD2. CDR3 length: 17 residues. From germline, CDR1 is DFQATT and CDR2 SNEGSKA (reference sequence). V was clipped by 5 bases and J by 0 bases; unmatched bases: 4. The CDR3 is CSAPGTSGGASYNEQFF. CDR3 DNA: TGCAGTGCTCCGGGGACTAGCGGGGGGGCCTCCTACAATGAGCAGTTCTTC.

Concerning this clonotype: A much larger clone differs by one base, so this may be a read error. The chain recombines TRBV6-1 with TRBJ1-1, with unresolved D. V dropped 5 bases and J dropped 4 bases, with 17 bases sitting between them. Germline values: CDR1 MNHNS, CDR2 SASEGT. The CDR3 contains 15 residues. CDR3 nucleotide sequence: TGTGCCAGCAGTCATGTCGGGCGGCTAGGCACTGAAGCTTTCTTT. Residues: CASSHVGRLGTEAFF.

This clonotype came up a few times. V is TRBV4-1 and J is TRBJ1-4, with TRBD1 as a possible D gene (5 bases). This CDR3 has 15 amino acids. Germline CDR1 and CDR2: MGHRA and YSYEKL. V was cut by 0 bases and J by 4 bases, with 9 bases left in between. CDR3 sequence (DNA): TGCGCCAGCAGCCAAGATACGGGACTTAATGAAAAACTGTTTTTT. Translating it yields CASSQDTGLNEKLFF.

This clonotype was seen more than once but under ten times. The chain employs TRBV6-1 and TRBJ2-3; D might be TRBD1 (6 bases). V shed 3 bases and J shed 5 bases, with 12 bases lying between them. From germline, CDR1 is MNHNS and CDR2 SASEGT. The CDR3 sequence is 14 residues long. This CDR3 is CASSEVGAKDTQYF. CDR3 in DNA: TGTGCCAGCAGTGAGGTGGGGGCTAAAGATACGCAGTATTTT.

This chain joins TRBV27 and TRBJ2-5; 7 bases match TRBD2. V lost 6 bases to trimming and J lost 2 bases; unmatched junction nucleotides: 9. There are 15 residues in the CDR3. CDR1 is MNHEY, CDR2 SMNVEV, per germline (reference sequence). The CDR3 DNA sequence: TGTGCCAGCAGGCTCGGGGGGTACTCTCAAGAGACCCAGTACTTC. Its translation: CASRLGGYSQETQYF.

The sample holds many counts of this clonotype. The chain links TRBV7-8 to TRBJ2-1, with 10 bases identical to TRBD2. Germline CDR1 reads SGHVS; CDR2 reads FQNEAQ. This CDR3 has 16 amino acids. J gave up 7 bases and V 1 base, and 7 bases lay outside the gene matches. CDR3 DNA sequence: TGTGCCAGCAGCTTAGGGAGCGGGGGGGCCGCAAATGAGCAGTTCTTC. Its protein is CASSLGSGGAANEQFF.

V usage is TRBV7-8 and J usage is TRBJ1-2; 9 bases match TRBD1. Germline V gives CDR1 SGHVS, CDR2 FQNEAQ. V gave up 5 bases and J gave up 7 bases; unmatched junction bases: 8. The CDR3 is 14 residues long. The chain's CDR3 is CASSRRGTGTGYTF. The CDR3 DNA follows: TGTGCCAGCAGCCGACGCGGGACAGGGACTGGCTACACCTTC.

This clonotype was seen a handful of times. V usage is TRBV20-1 and J usage is TRBJ2-1; 9 bases are shared with TRBD2. CDR1 DFQATT and CDR2 SNEGSKA come from the germline V gene (reference sequence). V lost 1 base to trimming and J lost 4 bases; unmatched junction nucleotides: 20. This CDR3 has 20 residues. The CDR3 loop is CSARGGVGGGGSLRYNEQFF. For the CDR3, the DNA is TGCAGTGCTAGAGGAGGAGTGGGCGGGGGGGGTTCCTTGAGATACAATGAGCAGTTCTTC.

This clonotype was seen more than once but under ten times. For the CDR3, the DNA is TGTGCCAGCAGTGAGGACGGCAGTCCACACAATCAGCCCCAGCATTTT. It yields the protein CASSEDGSPHNQPQHF. The chain is built from TRBV2 and TRBJ1-5; D is ambiguous. The CDR3 runs 16 residues. Trimming removed 3 bases at V and 3 bases at J, with 15 bases between. Germline V gene sequence: CDR1 SNHLY, CDR2 FYNNEI.

At least ten counts were recorded for this clonotype. V gene TRBV28 combines with J gene TRBJ2-7; TRBD1 matches at 9 bases. The germline CDR1 and CDR2 sequences are MDHEN and SYDVKM. V was clipped by 11 bases and J by 2 bases; unmatched bases: 4. The CDR3 totals 12 residues. The CDR3 DNA is TGTGCCGGAGGGGACAGGGCCTACGAGCAGTACTTC. Its protein is CAGGDRAYEQYF.

This clonotype was recorded a few times. This chain connects TRBV5-6 to TRBJ2-1, with D tentatively TRBD2 (5 bases). This CDR3 has 14 residues. From germline, CDR1 is SGHDT and CDR2 YYEEEE. The V and J ends lost 2 bases and 1 base respectively, with 7 bases between them. The CDR3 bases are TGTGCCAGCAGCTTTCGAGGGTCCTACAATGAGCAGTTCTTC. It specifies CASSFRGSYNEQFF.

J is TRBJ1-2 and V is TRBV29-1; D gene ambiguous. Germline lookup yields CDR1 SQVTM and CDR2 ANQGSEA. V was trimmed by 0 bases and J by 6 bases, leaving 14 bases between them. The CDR3 runs 14 residues. CDR3 loop: CSVEEVTPAHGYTF. The CDR3 DNA reads as TGCAGCGTTGAAGAAGTGACCCCCGCCCATGGCTACACCTTC.

This clonotype was detected many times. The chain links TRBV4-1 to TRBJ1-1, with D possibly matching TRBD1 (5 bases). V shed 0 bases and J shed 11 bases, with 16 bases lying between them. CDR3 length: 14 residues. Looked up from germline, CDR1 is MGHRA and CDR2 is YSYEKL. The CDR3 DNA reads as TGCGCCAGCAGCCAAGAGTTTAATGGGGGAAGGGCTTTCTTT. Residues: CASSQEFNGGRAFF.

This clonotype was counted a few times. The rearrangement links TRBV3-1 to TRBJ2-2; D may match TRBD1 or TRBD2 (5 bases each). V was pared by 2 bases and J by 6 bases, with 7 bases between. The length of the CDR3 is 13 residues. Germline V gene sequence: CDR1 LGHDT, CDR2 YNNKEL (reference sequence). CDR3 residues: CASSQLGAGELFF. For the CDR3, the DNA is TGTGCCAGCAGCCAATTGGGGGCCGGGGAGCTGTTTTTT.

This clonotype was seen repeatedly, ten times or more. This chain's CDR3 is CASTWDAGGYGYTF. The CDR3 DNA reads TGTGCCAGCACTTGGGACGCCGGCGGCTATGGCTACACCTTC. The V gene is TRBV2, the J gene TRBJ1-2, with D tentatively TRBD1 (5 bases). Germline V gives CDR1 SNHLY, CDR2 FYNNEI. V lost 7 bases to trimming and J lost 4 bases, with 16 bases between them. The CDR3 loop spans 14 amino acids.